The next 17 T cell receptor beta chains were all read from a single sample in a study of beta chain features in type 1 diabetes. Expressed TCRB transcripts got sequenced, as all isolated RNA was reverse transcribed. The method was immunoSEQ multiplex PCR; TCRdb's version includes in-frame clones alone and lacks a portion of them. The profile shows roughly 450,000 clones, more than 9.5% of them singletons. The material sequenced was naive CD4+ T cells from blood. Receptors were obtained from a woman between 18 and 29 years old in good health.

The chain is built from TRBV7-2 and TRBJ2-7; 11 bases align to TRBD2. The CDR3 runs to 15 residues. Germline lookup yields CDR1 SGHTA and CDR2 FQGNSA. V lost 8 bases, J lost 7 bases, and 13 bases stayed unmatched. The CDR3: CASSPGLAAPWEQYV. The CDR3 nucleotides read TGTGCCAGCTCACCGGGACTAGCGGCCCCCTGGGAGCAGTACGTC.

The chain uses TRBV6-5 and TRBJ2-5; TRBD1 aligns across 8 bases. The CDR3 is made up of 15 amino acids. CDR1 and CDR2 (germline): MNHEY, SVGAGI. The junction had 7 bases not matched to a gene; V was cut back by 2 bases and J by 5 bases. CDR3 sequence: CASSYQGAPVETQYF. In DNA form, the CDR3 reads TGTGCCAGCAGTTACCAGGGGGCGCCTGTGGAGACCCAGTACTTC.

The V call is TRBV27, the J call TRBJ1-2; D unresolved. The V and J ends lost 3 bases and 0 bases respectively, with 8 bases between them. The CDR3 runs 14 residues. The germline gives CDR1 MNHEY, CDR2 SMNVEV (reference sequence). The CDR3 region has the DNA TGTGCCAGCAGTTTGCGGGGAGCTAACTATGGCTACACCTTC. Encoded protein: CASSLRGANYGYTF.

This clone was recorded a few times. This CDR3 is CASSLDTGGIYEQYF. The CDR3 DNA is TGCGCCAGCAGCTTGGATACGGGAGGGATCTACGAGCAGTACTTC. J is TRBJ2-7 and V is TRBV5-1; 8 nucleotides match TRBD2. Germline loops: CDR1 SGHRS, CDR2 YFSETQ. This CDR3 contains 15 residues. V was clipped by 0 bases and J by 3 bases; unmatched bases: 5.

The chain links TRBV11-2 to TRBJ2-1, with 7 bases lining up with TRBD2. Trimming cost V 3 bases and J 8 bases; bases outside gene matches: 16. The germline V gene encodes CDR1 SGHAT and CDR2 FQNNGV. This CDR3 has 17 amino acids. CDR3 nucleotides: TGTGCCAGCAGCTTCCTGAGAAAAGCTAGCGGAATCCATGAGCAGTTCTTC. Amino acid sequence: CASSFLRKASGIHEQFF.

With regard to this clone: At the DNA level, this CDR3 is encoded by other sequences in the same sample as well. The chain uses TRBV27 and TRBJ1-1, with unresolved D. In germline, CDR1 is MNHEY, CDR2 SMNVEV (reference sequence). The CDR3 is 13 residues long. V lost 2 bases, J lost 1 base, and 5 bases lay in between. The CDR3 bases are TGTGCCAGCAGTTTACGGGGGAACACTGAAGCTTTCTTT. Its translation is CASSLRGNTEAFF.

This clone turned up a few times. In DNA, the CDR3 is TGTGCCTGGAGCAGACAAGTCTATGGCTACACCTTC. Translating gives CAWSRQVYGYTF. V and J are TRBV30 and TRBJ1-2, with D unresolved. Germline lookup yields CDR1 GTSNPN and CDR2 SVGIG (reference sequence). V was trimmed by 3 bases and J by 4 bases, leaving 9 bases between them. CDR3 length: 12 amino acids.

This clone was observed a handful of times. The rearrangement joins TRBV4-1 to TRBJ1-2; 7 bases agree with TRBD1. V gave up 5 bases and J gave up 0 bases; unmatched junction bases: 3. Germline-derived CDR1 and CDR2 are MGHRA and YSYEKL. The CDR3 is 14 amino acids. The CDR3 DNA sequence: TGCGCCAGCAGCGGACAGGTTTCTAACTATGGCTACACCTTC. Translating it yields CASSGQVSNYGYTF.

V usage is TRBV10-3 and J usage is TRBJ1-2; TRBD1 matches 9 bases. This CDR3 has 14 amino acids. V lost 7 bases and J lost 7; bases outside the gene matches: 10. Germline CDR1 reads ENHRY; CDR2 reads SYGVKD. CDR3: CAITRGDRAGGYTF. For the CDR3, the DNA is TGTGCCATCACCCGCGGGGACAGGGCCGGTGGCTACACCTTC.

This clone occurred once. This chain uses TRBV5-1 with TRBJ1-2; weak D call: TRBD1 (6 bases). Germline CDR1 reads SGHRS; CDR2 reads YFSETQ. Deletions cut 3 bases from V and 6 bases from J, with 12 bases between. This CDR3 is 13 amino acids long. The CDR3 DNA reads TGCGCCAGCAGCTCACAGGGAAGCGATGGCTACACCTTC. Protein product: CASSSQGSDGYTF.

The chain recombines TRBV19 with TRBJ2-6; the match to TRBD1 covers 7 bases. J lost 2 bases, V lost 5 bases, and 3 bases had no gene match. The CDR3 consists of 15 residues. Germline V lookup: CDR1 LNHDA, CDR2 SQIVND (reference sequence). CDR3 DNA: TGTGCCAGTAGTCGAGACAGGGCTGGGGCCAACGTCCTGACTTTC. Translation gives CASSRDRAGANVLTF.

This clone was found a few times. The chain combines TRBV18 with TRBJ1-4; weak D call: TRBD1 (6 bases). Per the germline V gene, CDR1 is KGHSH and CDR2 is LQKENI. This CDR3 is 12 amino acids long. V was pared by 6 bases and J by 11 bases, with 13 bases between. In DNA, the CDR3 is TGTGCCAGCTCGCCAGGGGAAGTCAAACTGTTTTTT. It yields the protein CASSPGEVKLFF.

The V and J genes are TRBV6-6 and TRBJ2-5; 7 bases agree with TRBD2. Trimming took 6 bases from V and 1 from J; bases not matched to a gene: 5. CDR3 length: 14 residues. Germline V gives CDR1 MNHNY, CDR2 SVGAGI (reference sequence). DNA for the CDR3: TGTGCCAGCAGCTGGGGGGGAGTCCAAGAGACCCAGTACTTC. It translates to CASSWGGVQETQYF.

Only a few counts were recorded for this clone. The chain has TRBV27 and TRBJ2-7; 12 bases align to TRBD1. Germline V gene lookup returns CDR1 MNHEY and CDR2 SMNVEV (reference sequence). The V segment lost 4 bases and the J segment 5 bases; nucleotides outside the gene matches: 3. This CDR3 is 14 amino acids long. CDR3 loop: CASSSRDRGHEQYV. Here the CDR3 DNA reads TGTGCCAGCAGTTCCCGGGACAGGGGGCACGAGCAGTACGTC.

V is TRBV12-5 and J is TRBJ2-3, with D unresolved. Trimming removed 6 bases from V and 1 base from J, with 11 bases in between. This CDR3 region has 14 residues. Germline CDR1 and CDR2: LGHNT and FRNRAP. CDR3 nucleotides: TGTGCTAGTGGCCAGAGTGCCCGCACAGATACGCAGTATTTT. Translation gives CASGQSARTDTQYF.

The chain is built from TRBV27 and TRBJ2-3, with no clear D. V was pared by 2 bases and J by 4 bases, with 10 bases between. Germline CDR1 reads MNHEY; CDR2 reads SMNVEV (reference sequence). The CDR3 spans 14 residues. The CDR3 region is CASSLVGSADTQYF. CDR3 nucleotide sequence: TGTGCCAGCAGTTTAGTGGGCTCGGCAGATACGCAGTATTTT.

This clone was counted between two and nine times. V gene TRBV7-2 combines with J gene TRBJ2-1, with unresolved D. CDR3 length equals 14 residues. Germline V CDR1 and CDR2: SGHTA, FQGNSA. V was shortened by 0 bases and J by 2 bases, with 5 bases between the two germline ends. The CDR3 sequence is CASSLARTYNEQFF. CDR3 sequence (DNA): TGTGCCAGCAGCTTAGCGCGGACCTACAATGAGCAGTTCTTC.